Listed below are T cell receptor beta chains from one sample, sequenced in a study of molecular identifiers for immune sequencing clone quantification. TCRdb independently ran MiXCR on the PCR reads; one entry per CDR3 protein. The table lists 60,000 to 70,000 distinct CDR3 sequences, less than 20% of them singletons, with 1.3% to 1.5% in the top ten. Sequencing was performed on naive CD8+ T cells from blood, with Jurkat cell RNA spiked in. Receptors originate from a human donor in good health. Some libraries in this study had Jurkat cell RNA spiked in. CDR3s include the opening cysteine and the closing phenylalanine or tryptophan. The order of the fields is V gene, J gene, D gene, clone size, CDR3 DNA, CDR3 protein. D genes are given only for firm matches. Only part of the rows carry a size: once, few, many, or a class if the clone is expanded.

V gene: TRBV7-2
J gene: TRBJ2-3
D gene: TRBD2
clone size: many
CDR3 DNA: TGTGCCAGCAGCTTAACGGGAGGGCTGGCAGATACGCAGTATTTT
CDR3 protein: CASSLTGGLADTQYF

V gene: TRBV27
J gene: TRBJ2-7
D gene: .
clone size: .
CDR3 DNA: TGTGCCAGCAGTTTATCTCCTCTTTCCGAGCAGTACTTC
CDR3 protein: CASSLSPLSEQYF

V gene: TRBV28
J gene: TRBJ2-7
D gene: TRBD2
clone size: many
CDR3 DNA: TGTGCCAGCAGTTCGGAACTTCTAGCGGAATCCTACGAGCAGTACTTC
CDR3 protein: CASSSELLAESYEQYF

V gene: TRBV5-6
J gene: TRBJ2-7
D gene: TRBD1
clone size: few
CDR3 DNA: TGTGCCAGCAGCCCCAACCAGATCCCGGGACAGTTTTATCCGGGGGAGCAGTACTTC
CDR3 protein: CASSPNQIPGQFYPGEQYF

V gene: TRBV2
J gene: TRBJ1-1
D gene: .
clone size: many
CDR3 DNA: TGTGCCAGCAGTGTGGGATCGGGCACTGAAGCTTTCTTT
CDR3 protein: CASSVGSGTEAFF

V gene: TRBV6-1
J gene: TRBJ2-1
D gene: .
clone size: once
CDR3 DNA: TGTGCCAGCAGTTGGAGCGGAGGAGACTACAATGAGCAGTTCTTC
CDR3 protein: CASSWSGGDYNEQFF

V gene: TRBV10-3
J gene: TRBJ2-2
D gene: TRBD2
clone size: .
CDR3 DNA: TGTGCCATAGGCGGGAGCCAAAACACCGGGGAGCTGTTTTTT
CDR3 protein: CAIGGSQNTGELFF

V gene: TRBV6-1
J gene: TRBJ1-2
D gene: .
clone size: many
CDR3 DNA: TGTGCCAGCAGCCGAGACGTTGGCTACACCTTC
CDR3 protein: CASSRDVGYTF

V gene: TRBV10-3
J gene: TRBJ2-1
D gene: .
clone size: few
CDR3 DNA: TGTGCCATCGTCGGGACCGTGGGGAATGAGCAGTTCTTC
CDR3 protein: CAIVGTVGNEQFF

V gene: TRBV28
J gene: TRBJ1-3
D gene: .
clone size: few
CDR3 DNA: TGTGCCAGCAGTGCCTATCCCTCTGGAAACGCCATATATTTT
CDR3 protein: CASSAYPSGNAIYF

V gene: TRBV9
J gene: TRBJ1-1
D gene: .
clone size: few
CDR3 DNA: TGTGCCAGCAGCGCAACCTACACTGAAGCTTTCTTT
CDR3 protein: CASSATYTEAFF

V gene: TRBV14
J gene: TRBJ2-7
D gene: TRBD2
clone size: .
CDR3 DNA: TGTGCCAGCAGCCATACGGGAGGGCCTTACGAGCAGTACTTC
CDR3 protein: CASSHTGGPYEQYF

V gene: TRBV5-6
J gene: TRBJ2-2
D gene: .
clone size: many
CDR3 DNA: TGTGCCAGCAGCACCCCTTCGAACACCGGGGAGCTGTTTTTT
CDR3 protein: CASSTPSNTGELFF

V gene: TRBV2
J gene: TRBJ2-1
D gene: .
clone size: .
CDR3 DNA: TGTGCCAGCAGTGATCCGAGACGCGGCAATGAGCAGTTCTTC
CDR3 protein: CASSDPRRGNEQFF

V gene: TRBV9
J gene: TRBJ2-5
D gene: TRBD2
clone size: many
CDR3 DNA: TGTGCCAGCAGCACCCCTAGCGGGCCCTCGGAGACCCAGTACTTC
CDR3 protein: CASSTPSGPSETQYF

V gene: TRBV11-2
J gene: TRBJ2-1
D gene: .
clone size: many
CDR3 DNA: TGTGCATGCGGGACCTACAATGAGCAGTTCTTC
CDR3 protein: CACGTYNEQFF

V gene: TRBV30
J gene: TRBJ2-7
D gene: .
clone size: many
CDR3 DNA: TGTGCCTGGAGTTTTCATCCCACCTACGAGCAGTACTTC
CDR3 protein: CAWSFHPTYEQYF

V gene: TRBV20-1
J gene: TRBJ2-7
D gene: .
clone size: .
CDR3 DNA: TGCAGTGGGGAATCGGGATACAATCACGAGCAGTACTTC
CDR3 protein: CSGESGYNHEQYF